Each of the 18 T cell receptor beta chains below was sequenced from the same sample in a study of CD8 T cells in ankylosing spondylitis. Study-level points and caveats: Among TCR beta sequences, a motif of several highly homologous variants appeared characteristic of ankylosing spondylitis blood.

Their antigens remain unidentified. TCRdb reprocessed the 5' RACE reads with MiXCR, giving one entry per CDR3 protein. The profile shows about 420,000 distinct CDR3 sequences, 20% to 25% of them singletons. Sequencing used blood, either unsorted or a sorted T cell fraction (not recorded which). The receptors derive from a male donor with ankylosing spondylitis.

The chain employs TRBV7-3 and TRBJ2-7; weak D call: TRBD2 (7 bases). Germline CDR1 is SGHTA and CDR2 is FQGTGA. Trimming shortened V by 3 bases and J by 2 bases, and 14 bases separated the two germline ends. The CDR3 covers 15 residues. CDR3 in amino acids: CASSLGGASTYEQYF. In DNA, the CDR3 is TGTGCCAGCAGCTTGGGGGGGGCTAGCACCTACGAGCAGTACTTC.

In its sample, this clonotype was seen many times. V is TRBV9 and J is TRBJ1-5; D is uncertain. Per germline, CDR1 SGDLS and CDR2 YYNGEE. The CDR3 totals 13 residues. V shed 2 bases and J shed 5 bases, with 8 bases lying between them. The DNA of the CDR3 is TGTGCCAGCAGCGTGGCGGGTGATCAGCCCCAGCATTTT. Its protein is CASSVAGDQPQHF. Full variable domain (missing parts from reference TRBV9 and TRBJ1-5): DSGVTQTPKHLITATGQRVTLRCSPRSGDLSVYWYQQSLDQGLQFLIQYYNGEERAKGNILERFSAQQFPDLHSELNLSSLELGDSALYFCASSVAGDQPQHFGDGTRLSIL.

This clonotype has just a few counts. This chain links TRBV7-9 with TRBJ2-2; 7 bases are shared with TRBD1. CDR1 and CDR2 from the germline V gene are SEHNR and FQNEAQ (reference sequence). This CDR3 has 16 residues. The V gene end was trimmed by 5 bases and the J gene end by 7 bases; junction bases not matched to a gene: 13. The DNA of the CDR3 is TGTGCCAGCAGCCCCGATAGGGGGCAGGGGCACGGGGAGCTGTTTTTT. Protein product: CASSPDRGQGHGELFF.

CDR3 nucleotide sequence: TGTGCCAGCAGTTTCGCGGGACACTATGGCTACACCTTC. Its translation is CASSFAGHYGYTF. This chain connects TRBV6-2 or TRBV6-3 to TRBJ1-2; tentatively, D is TRBD1 (5 bases). CDR1 MNHEY and CDR2 SVGEGT come from the germline V gene. The CDR3 sequence is 13 residues long. V shed 4 bases and J shed 3 bases, with 9 bases lying between them.

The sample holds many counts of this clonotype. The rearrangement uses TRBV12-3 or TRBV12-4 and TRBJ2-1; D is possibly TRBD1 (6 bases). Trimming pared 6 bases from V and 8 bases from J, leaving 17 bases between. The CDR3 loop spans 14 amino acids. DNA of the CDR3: TGTGCCAGCAGGCGGAGTGGGGGCAGGGATGAGCAGTTCTTC. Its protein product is CASRRSGGRDEQFF.

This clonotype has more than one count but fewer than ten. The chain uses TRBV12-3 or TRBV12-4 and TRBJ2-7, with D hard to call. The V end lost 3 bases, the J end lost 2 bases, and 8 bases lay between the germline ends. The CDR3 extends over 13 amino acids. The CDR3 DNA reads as TGTGCCAGCAGTTTCGTAGGTACCTACGAGCAGTACTTC. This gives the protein CASSFVGTYEQYF.

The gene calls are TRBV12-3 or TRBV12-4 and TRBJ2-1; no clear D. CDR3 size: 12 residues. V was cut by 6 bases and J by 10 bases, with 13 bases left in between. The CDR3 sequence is CASSPYPGEQFF. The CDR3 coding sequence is TGTGCCAGCAGCCCATACCCTGGGGAGCAGTTCTTC.

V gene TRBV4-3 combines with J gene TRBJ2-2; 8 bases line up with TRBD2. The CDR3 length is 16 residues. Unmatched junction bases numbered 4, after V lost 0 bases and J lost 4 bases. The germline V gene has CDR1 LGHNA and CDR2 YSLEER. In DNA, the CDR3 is TGCGCCAGCAGCCAAGAGAACGGGAGGGCCACCGGGGAGCTGTTTTTT. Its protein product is CASSQENGRATGELFF.

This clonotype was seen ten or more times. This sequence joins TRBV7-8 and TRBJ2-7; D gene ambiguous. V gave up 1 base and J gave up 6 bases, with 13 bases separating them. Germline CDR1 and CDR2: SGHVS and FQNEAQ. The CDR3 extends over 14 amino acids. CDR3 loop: CASSLDYAYREQYF. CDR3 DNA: TGTGCCAGCAGCTTAGACTACGCTTATCGCGAGCAGTACTTC.

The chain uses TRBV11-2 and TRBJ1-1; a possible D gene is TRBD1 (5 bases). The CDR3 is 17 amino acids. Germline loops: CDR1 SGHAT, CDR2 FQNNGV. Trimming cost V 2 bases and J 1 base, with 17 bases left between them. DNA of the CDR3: TGTGCCAGCAGCTTAATTCTAAGGGGCCCACGGAACACTGAAGCTTTCTTT. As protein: CASSLILRGPRNTEAFF.

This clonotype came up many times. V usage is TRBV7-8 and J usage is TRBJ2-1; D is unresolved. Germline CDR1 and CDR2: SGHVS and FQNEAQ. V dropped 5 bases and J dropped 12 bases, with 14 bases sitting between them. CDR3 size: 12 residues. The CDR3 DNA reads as TGTGCCAGCAGCCCGCTAGAGTCCGGGCAGTTCTTC. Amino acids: CASSPLESGQFF.

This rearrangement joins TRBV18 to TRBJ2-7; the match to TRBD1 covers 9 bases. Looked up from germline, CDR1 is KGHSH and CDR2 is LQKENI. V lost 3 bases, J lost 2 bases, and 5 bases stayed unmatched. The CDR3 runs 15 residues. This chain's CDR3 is CASSPGTGTPYEQYF. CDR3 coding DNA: TGTGCCAGCTCACCCGGGACAGGGACGCCCTACGAGCAGTACTTC.

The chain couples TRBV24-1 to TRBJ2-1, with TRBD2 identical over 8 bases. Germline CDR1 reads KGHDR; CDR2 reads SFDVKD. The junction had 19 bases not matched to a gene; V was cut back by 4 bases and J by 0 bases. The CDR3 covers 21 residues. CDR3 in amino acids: CATSEKSGRASLPSSYNEQFF. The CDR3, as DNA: TGTGCCACCAGTGAGAAAAGCGGGAGAGCCTCCCTACCGAGCTCCTACAATGAGCAGTTCTTC.

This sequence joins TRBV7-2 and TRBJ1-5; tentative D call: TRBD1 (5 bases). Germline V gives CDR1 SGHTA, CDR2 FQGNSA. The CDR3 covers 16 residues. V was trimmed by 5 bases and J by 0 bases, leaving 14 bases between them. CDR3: CASSRYLGGSNQPQHF. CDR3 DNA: TGTGCCAGCAGCCGCTACCTGGGGGGTAGCAATCAGCCCCAGCATTTT.

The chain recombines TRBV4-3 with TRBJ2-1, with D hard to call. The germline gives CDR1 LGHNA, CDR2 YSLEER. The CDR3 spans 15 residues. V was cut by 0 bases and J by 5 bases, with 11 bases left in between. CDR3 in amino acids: CASSQDESHNNEQFF. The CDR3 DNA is TGCGCCAGCAGCCAAGATGAAAGCCATAACAATGAGCAGTTCTTC.

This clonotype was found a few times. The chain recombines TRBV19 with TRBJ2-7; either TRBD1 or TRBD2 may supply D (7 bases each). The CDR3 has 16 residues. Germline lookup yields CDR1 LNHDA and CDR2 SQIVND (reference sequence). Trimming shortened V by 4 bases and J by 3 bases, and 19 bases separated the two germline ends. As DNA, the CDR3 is TGTGCCAGTAGTACAGGGGGGGACAAACGTCGCTACGAGCAGTACTTC. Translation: CASSTGGDKRRYEQYF.

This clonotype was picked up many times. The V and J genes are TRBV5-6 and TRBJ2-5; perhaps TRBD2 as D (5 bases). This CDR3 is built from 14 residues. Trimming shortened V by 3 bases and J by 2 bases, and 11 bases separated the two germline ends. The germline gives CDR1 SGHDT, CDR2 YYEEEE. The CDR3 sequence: CASSWGVGQETQYF. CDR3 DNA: TGTGCCAGCAGCTGGGGAGTGGGACAAGAGACCCAGTACTTC.

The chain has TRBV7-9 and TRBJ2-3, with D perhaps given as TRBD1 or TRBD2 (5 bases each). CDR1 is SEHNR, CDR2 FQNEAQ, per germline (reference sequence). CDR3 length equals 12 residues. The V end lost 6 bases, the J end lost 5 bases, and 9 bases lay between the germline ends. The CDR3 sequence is CASSGAGDTQYF. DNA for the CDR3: TGTGCCAGCAGTGGGGCGGGAGATACGCAGTATTTT. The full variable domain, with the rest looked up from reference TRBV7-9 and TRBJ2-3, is DTGVSQNPRHKITKRGQNVTFRCDPISEHNRLYWYRQTLGQGPEFLTYFQNEAQLEKSRLLSDRFSAERPKGSFSTLEIQRTEQGDSAMYLCASSGAGDTQYFGPGTRLTVL.